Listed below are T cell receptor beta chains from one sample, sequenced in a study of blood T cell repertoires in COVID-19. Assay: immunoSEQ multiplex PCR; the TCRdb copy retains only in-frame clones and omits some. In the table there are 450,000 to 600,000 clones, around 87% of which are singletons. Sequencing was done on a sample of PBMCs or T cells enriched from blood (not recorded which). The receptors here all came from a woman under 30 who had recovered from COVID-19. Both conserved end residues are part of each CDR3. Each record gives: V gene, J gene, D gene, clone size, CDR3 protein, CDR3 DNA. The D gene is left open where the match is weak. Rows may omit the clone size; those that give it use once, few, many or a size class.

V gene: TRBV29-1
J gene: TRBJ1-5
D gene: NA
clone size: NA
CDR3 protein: CSGWAGDDQPQHF
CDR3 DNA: TGCAGCGGGTGGGCAGGGGACGATCAGCCCCAGCATTTT

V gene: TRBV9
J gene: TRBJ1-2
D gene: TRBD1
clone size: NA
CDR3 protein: CASSRGQGDNGYTF
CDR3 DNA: TGTGCCAGCAGTAGGGGACAGGGGGATAATGGCTACACCTTC

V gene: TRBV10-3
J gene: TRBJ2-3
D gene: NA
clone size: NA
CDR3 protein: CAISLSTDTQYF
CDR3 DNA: TGTGCCATCAGTCTTAGCACAGATACGCAGTATTTT

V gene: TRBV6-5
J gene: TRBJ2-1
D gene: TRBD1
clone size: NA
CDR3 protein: CSLGTGTVNEQFF
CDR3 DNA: TGTTCCCTTGGGACAGGCACAGTGAATGAGCAGTTCTTC

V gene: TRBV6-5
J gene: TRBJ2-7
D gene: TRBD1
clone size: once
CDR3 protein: CASSRDSAYEQYF
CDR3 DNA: TGTGCCAGCAGTCGGGACAGCGCCTACGAGCAGTACTTC

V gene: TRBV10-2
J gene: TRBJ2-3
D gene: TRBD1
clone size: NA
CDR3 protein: CASSPDRAWGDTQYF
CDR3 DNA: TGCGCCAGCAGTCCGGACAGGGCCTGGGGAGATACGCAGTATTTT

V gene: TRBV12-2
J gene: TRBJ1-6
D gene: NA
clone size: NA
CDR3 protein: CASRLAPVRGTGDGYNSPLHF
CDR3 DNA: TGTGCAAGTCGCTTAGCTCCGGTACGTGGGACAGGGGATGGGTATAATTCACCCCTCCACTTT

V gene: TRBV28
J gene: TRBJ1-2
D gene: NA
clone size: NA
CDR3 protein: CASSFRGYGYTF
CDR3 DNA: TGTGCCAGCAGTTTTCGGGGCTATGGCTACACCTTC

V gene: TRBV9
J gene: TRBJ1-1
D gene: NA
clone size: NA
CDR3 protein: CASSVVGASPEAFF
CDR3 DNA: TGTGCCAGCAGCGTAGTGGGGGCCTCCCCCGAAGCTTTCTTT

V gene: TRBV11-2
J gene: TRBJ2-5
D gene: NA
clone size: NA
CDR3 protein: CASSLDSIGSETQYF
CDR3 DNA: TGTGCCAGCAGCTTAGATAGCATTGGCTCGGAGACCCAGTACTTC

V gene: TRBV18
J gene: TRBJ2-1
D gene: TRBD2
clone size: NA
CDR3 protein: CASSPGTSGGLRDEQFF
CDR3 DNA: TGTGCCAGCTCACCCGGGACTAGCGGGGGCCTAAGGGATGAGCAGTTCTTC

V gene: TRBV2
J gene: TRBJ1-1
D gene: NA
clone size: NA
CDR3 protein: CASRQGVEGSEAFF
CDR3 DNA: TGTGCCAGCAGACAGGGAGTTGAAGGTTCTGAAGCTTTCTTT

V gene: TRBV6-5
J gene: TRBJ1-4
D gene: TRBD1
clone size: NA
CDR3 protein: CATSMDRGTEKLFF
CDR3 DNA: TGTGCCACCTCCATGGACAGGGGTACTGAAAAACTGTTTTTT

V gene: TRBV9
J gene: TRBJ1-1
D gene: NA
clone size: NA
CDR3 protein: CASSGVRGTEAFF
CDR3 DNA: TGTGCCAGCAGCGGAGTTCGGGGCACTGAAGCTTTCTTT

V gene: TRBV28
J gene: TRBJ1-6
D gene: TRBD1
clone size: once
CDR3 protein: CASGEDRRNSPLHF
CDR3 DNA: TGTGCCAGCGGGGAGGACAGGCGCAATTCACCCCTCCACTTT

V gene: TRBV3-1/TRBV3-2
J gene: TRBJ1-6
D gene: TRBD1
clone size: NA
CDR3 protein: CASSRDRGSKISPLHF
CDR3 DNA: TGTGCCAGCAGCCGGGACAGGGGTTCCAAAATTTCACCCCTCCACTTT

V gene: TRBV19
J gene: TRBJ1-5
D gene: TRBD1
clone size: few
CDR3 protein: CASSIGQGGQPQHF
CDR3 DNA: TGTGCCAGTAGTATTGGGCAGGGGGGACAGCCCCAGCATTTT

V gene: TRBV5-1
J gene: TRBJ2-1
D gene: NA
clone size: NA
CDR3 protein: CASSGGLQNNEQFF
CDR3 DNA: TGCGCCAGCAGCGGGGGCCTACAGAACAATGAGCAGTTCTTC

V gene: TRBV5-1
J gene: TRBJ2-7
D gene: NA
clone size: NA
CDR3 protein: CASSLEVQNEQYF
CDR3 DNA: TGCGCCAGCAGCTTGGAAGTGCAGAACGAGCAGTACTTC

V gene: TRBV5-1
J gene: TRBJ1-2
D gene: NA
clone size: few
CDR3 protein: CASSPQGNYGYTF
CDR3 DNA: TGCGCCAGCAGCCCGCAGGGGAACTATGGCTACACCTTC

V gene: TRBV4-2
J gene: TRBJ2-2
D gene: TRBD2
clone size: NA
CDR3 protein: CASSQEGGRVSRTSGASGELFF
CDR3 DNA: TGTGCCAGCAGCCAAGAAGGGGGGCGGGTCAGCAGGACTAGCGGCGCCTCGGGGGAGCTGTTTTTT

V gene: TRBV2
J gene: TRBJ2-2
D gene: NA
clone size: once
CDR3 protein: CASSEYVDTGELFF
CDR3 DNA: TGTGCCAGCAGTGAATATGTTGACACCGGGGAGCTGTTTTTT

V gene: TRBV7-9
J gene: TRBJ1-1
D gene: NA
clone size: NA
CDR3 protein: CASRYGEGTEAFF
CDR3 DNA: TGTGCCAGCAGGTACGGGGAGGGGACTGAAGCTTTCTTT

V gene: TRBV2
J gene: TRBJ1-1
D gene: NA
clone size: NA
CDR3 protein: CASRLRQASGTEAFF
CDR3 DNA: TGTGCCAGCAGACTTCGACAGGCCTCGGGGACTGAAGCTTTCTTT

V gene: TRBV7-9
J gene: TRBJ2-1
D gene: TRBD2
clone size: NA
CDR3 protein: CASSLGTSGFYNEQFF
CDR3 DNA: TGTGCCAGCAGCTTAGGCACTAGCGGGTTCTACAATGAGCAGTTCTTC

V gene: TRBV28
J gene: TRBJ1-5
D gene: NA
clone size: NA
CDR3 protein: CASSFRGSQPQHF
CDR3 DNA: TGTGCCAGCAGTTTCAGGGGTAGTCAGCCCCAGCATTTT

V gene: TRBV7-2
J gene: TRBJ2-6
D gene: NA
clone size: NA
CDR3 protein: CASSLGTPSSGANVLTF
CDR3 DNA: TGTGCCAGCAGCTTAGGGACTCCCAGCTCTGGGGCCAACGTCCTGACTTTC

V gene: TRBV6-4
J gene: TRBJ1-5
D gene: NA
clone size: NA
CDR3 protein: CASSPEGDQPQHF
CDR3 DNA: TGTGCCAGCAGTCCGGAGGGCGACCAGCCCCAGCATTTT

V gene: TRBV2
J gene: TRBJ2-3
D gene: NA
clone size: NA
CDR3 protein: CASSEDWLKTDTQYF
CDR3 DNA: TGTGCCAGCAGTGAAGATTGGCTGAAGACAGATACGCAGTATTTT

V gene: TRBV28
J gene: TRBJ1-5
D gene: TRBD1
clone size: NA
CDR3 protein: CASSYRGTNQPQHF
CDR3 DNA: TGTGCCAGCAGTTACAGGGGGACTAATCAGCCCCAGCATTTT

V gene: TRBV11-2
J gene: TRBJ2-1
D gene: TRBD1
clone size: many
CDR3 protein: CASSRSGTDQFF
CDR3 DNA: TGTGCCAGCAGCCGTTCCGGGACAGATCAGTTCTTC

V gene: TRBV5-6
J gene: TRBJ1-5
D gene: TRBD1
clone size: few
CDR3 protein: CASSLRTGYNQPQHF
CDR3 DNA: TGTGCCAGCAGCTTGAGGACAGGGTACAATCAGCCCCAGCATTTT

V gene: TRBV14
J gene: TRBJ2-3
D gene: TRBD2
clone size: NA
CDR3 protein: CASSPLSGGTDTQYF
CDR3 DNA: TGTGCCAGCAGTCCCCTGAGCGGGGGGACCGATACGCAGTATTTT